The rows below give T cell receptor beta chains drawn from one sample of a study of Tregs in tolerant kidney transplant recipients. Assay: immunoSEQ multiplex PCR; the TCRdb copy retains only in-frame clones and omits some. The data contain approximately 60,000 clones, more than 75% of them singletons. Specimen: CD4+ T cells from blood (PBMCs), collected 6 months after the transplant. The receptors derive from a human patient who received a combined kidney and bone marrow transplant. The T cells may come from the graft donor. CDR3s include the opening cysteine and the closing phenylalanine or tryptophan. A D gene is named only where the DNA matches it firmly. Clone size is stated in some rows and not others, as once, few, many or a class when expanded.

j_call	d_call	clone_size	v_call	cdr3_nt	cdr3_aa
TRBJ1-5	-	-	TRBV2	TGTGCCAGCAGGGGACCCCGGGAGGGACAGCCCCAGCATTTT	CASRGPREGQPQHF
TRBJ1-5	TRBD1	-	TRBV5-1	TGCGCCAGCAGCTCGACAGGGGCGGGACAGCCCCAGCATTTT	CASSSTGAGQPQHF
TRBJ2-6	-	-	TRBV4-1	TGCGCCAGCAGCCCGCTGAGGGTCTCTGGGGCCAACGTCCTGACTTTC	CASSPLRVSGANVLTF
TRBJ2-5	TRBD1	-	TRBV6-5	TGTGCCAGCAGTTACGACAGGGGTTGGGAGACCCAGTACTTC	CASSYDRGWETQYF
TRBJ2-5	TRBD2	-	TRBV6-4	TGTGCCAGCAGATACGCCCCAGCGGGAGGGCCGGTCCAGACCCAGTACTTC	CASRYAPAGGPVQTQYF
TRBJ2-7	-	-	TRBV4-1	TGCGCCAGCAGCCAAGAACCGAGGGTTTACGAGCAGTACTTC	CASSQEPRVYEQYF
TRBJ2-3	-	-	TRBV7-3	TGTGCCAGCAGCTTCGGGGACTCTAGCACAGATACGCAGTATTTT	CASSFGDSSTDTQYF
TRBJ2-2	-	-	TRBV10-3	TGTGCCATCAGTGTATATACACAGGGCGGCGGGGAGCTGTTTTTT	CAISVYTQGGGELFF
TRBJ1-2	TRBD1	once	TRBV4-3	TGCGCCAGCAGCCAGGAGGACAGGGGTGGGTATGGCTACACCTTC	CASSQEDRGGYGYTF
TRBJ2-5	-	few	TRBV14	TGTGCCAGCAGCCAAGCAAAGGGGGCGGGACAAGAGACCCAGTACTTC	CASSQAKGAGQETQYF
TRBJ1-4	TRBD1	-	TRBV7-9	TGTGCCAGCAGCCTTGGACAGGGAGTACGGGAAAAACTGTTTTTT	CASSLGQGVREKLFF
TRBJ2-1	TRBD1	-	TRBV5-1	TGCGCCAGCAGCTTGCAAGGACAGGGGTACAATGAGCAGTTCTTC	CASSLQGQGYNEQFF
TRBJ2-7	-	-	TRBV5-1	TGCGCCAGCAGCTTGGGGGCCGGGGATGAGCAGTACTTC	CASSLGAGDEQYF
TRBJ2-5	-	-	TRBV6-6	TGTGCCAGCAGCTCTCATGATAGCGGAGCAGGGGAGACCCAGTACTTC	CASSSHDSGAGETQYF
TRBJ1-2	-	-	TRBV29-1	TGCAGCGTTGTACAAGCACTACCCTATGGCTACACCTTC	CSVVQALPYGYTF
TRBJ2-7	-	-	TRBV4-1	TGCGCCAGCAGCCAACGCAAGCTCATGGGGCTCTACGAGCAGTACTTC	CASSQRKLMGLYEQYF
TRBJ2-1	TRBD2	-	TRBV7-9	TGTGCCAGCAGCCGGGTGAGCGGGGCTTACAATGAGCAGTTCTTC	CASSRVSGAYNEQFF
TRBJ1-1	TRBD1	-	TRBV6-6	TGTGCCAGCAGTGGAAACAGGGGGGGCGGGACTGAAGCTTTCTTT	CASSGNRGGGTEAFF
TRBJ2-2	TRBD2	-	TRBV5-1	TGCGCCAGCGGCTTAGCTACTAGCGGGCTGAACACCGGGGAGCTGTTTTTT	CASGLATSGLNTGELFF
TRBJ2-1	TRBD2	-	TRBV4-2	TGTGCCAGCAGCTCGAGGACAGGACTAGCGGATTACAATGAGCAGTTCTTC	CASSSRTGLADYNEQFF
TRBJ2-3	TRBD1	-	TRBV6-5	TGTGCCAGCAATAGGGACAGGGGGGATACGCAGTATTTT	CASNRDRGDTQYF
TRBJ2-3	-	-	TRBV4-3	TGCGCCAGCAGCCAATCGAGCGGCTCGAGCACAGATACGCAGTATTTT	CASSQSSGSSTDTQYF
TRBJ1-5	-	-	TRBV5-1	TGCGCCAGCAGCTTGGAAGTCGCGGGTCAGCCCCAGCATTTT	CASSLEVAGQPQHF
TRBJ2-2	-	-	TRBV7-9	TGTGCCAGCAGCCAGGTCCTCACCGGGGAGCTGTTTTTT	CASSQVLTGELFF
TRBJ2-1	-	-	TRBV18	TGTGCCAGCTCACCAACGCGGGAAAGATCCTACAATGAGCAGTTCTTC	CASSPTRERSYNEQFF
TRBJ2-7	TRBD2	-	TRBV7-2	TGTGCCAGCAGCCCTCGGGCTAGCGGGAGGGCCCTCTTATGGTACGAGCAGTACTTC	CASSPRASGRALLWYEQYF
TRBJ2-5	-	-	TRBV7-2	TGTGCCAGCAGCTTAGTATGGGGGGGGGCCGTCGAGACCCAGTACTTC	CASSLVWGGAVETQYF
TRBJ1-5	-	-	TRBV9	TGTGCCAGCAGCGTAGACGGGGTTTATCAGCCCCAGCATTTT	CASSVDGVYQPQHF
TRBJ2-1	-	-	TRBV2	TGTGCCAGCAGGGCAACAGTATCTGTTTACAATGAGCAGTTCTTC	CASRATVSVYNEQFF
TRBJ1-4	TRBD1	-	TRBV19	TGTGCCAGTATTGACAGGGTTGCTCCTAATGAAAAACTGTTTTTT	CASIDRVAPNEKLFF
TRBJ1-4	TRBD1	-	TRBV5-6	TGTGCCAGCAGCCCGGACAGGGGGTGGAATAATGAAAAACTGTTTTTT	CASSPDRGWNNEKLFF
TRBJ1-5	TRBD1	-	TRBV19	TGTGCCAGTAGTATACTACAGGGGCAGGGTCAGCCCCAGCATTTT	CASSILQGQGQPQHF
TRBJ2-2	TRBD2	-	TRBV7-8	TGTGCCAGCAGCTTAAGGACTAGCGGGAGATCGACCGGGGAGCTGTTTTTT	CASSLRTSGRSTGELFF
TRBJ2-7	TRBD2	-	TRBV19	TGTGCCAGTAGTAAGGGAGGGACCTCCTACGAGCAGTACTTC	CASSKGGTSYEQYF
TRBJ1-2	TRBD1	-	TRBV6-5	TGTGCCAGCAGCGCCGAATACCGGACAGGGAGTGGCTACACCTTC	CASSAEYRTGSGYTF
TRBJ1-3	TRBD1	-	TRBV25-1	TGTGCCAGCAGATCTCAGGGGGCTGGAAACACCATATATTTT	CASRSQGAGNTIYF
TRBJ1-2	-	-	TRBV19	TGTGCCAGTAACGGGGGTCCTGTAAGCTATGGCTACACCTTC	CASNGGPVSYGYTF
TRBJ1-2	TRBD1	-	TRBV5-1	TGCGCCAGCAGCTCACGGACAGGGGCCGACTATGGCTACACCTTC	CASSSRTGADYGYTF
TRBJ2-5	-	-	TRBV21-1	TGTGCCAGCAGCCCCCGACAGGGTGGGGAGACCCAGTACTTC	CASSPRQGGETQYF
TRBJ1-1	TRBD1	-	TRBV5-1	TGCGCCAGCAGCTTGGGGACAGGGTCGGCTGAAGCTTTCTTT	CASSLGTGSAEAFF
TRBJ1-2	TRBD1	-	TRBV5-4	TGTGCCAGCAACAATGGGGGGACAGGGGAAGTGGGTGGCTACACCTTC	CASNNGGTGEVGGYTF
TRBJ2-5	-	-	TRBV11-1	TGTGCCAGCACCTGGGGGGTAAGCCCTCAAGAGACCCAGTACTTC	CASTWGVSPQETQYF
TRBJ1-1	TRBD1	few	TRBV2	TGTGCCAGCAGTGAACAGGGGGCGACTGAAGCTTTCTTT	CASSEQGATEAFF
TRBJ2-2	TRBD1	-	TRBV7-2	TGTGCCAGCAGCCCAACAGGGGGTTGGATCGGGGAGCTGTTTTTT	CASSPTGGWIGELFF
TRBJ1-2	-	few	TRBV30	TGTGCCTGGAGCCAGGGTAAAAACTATGGCTACACCTTC	CAWSQGKNYGYTF
TRBJ2-1	-	-	TRBV7-2	TGTGCCAGCAGCCCGACTAGGAATGAGCAGTTCTTC	CASSPTRNEQFF
TRBJ2-3	TRBD2	-	TRBV10-3	TGTGCCATCAGTGAGTCTCTAGCGGGCCCCACAGATACGCAGTATTTT	CAISESLAGPTDTQYF
TRBJ2-5	TRBD2	-	TRBV4-2	TGTGCCAGCAGCCAGAAGGCAGCGGGGGGTGGAGAGACCCAGTACTTC	CASSQKAAGGGETQYF
TRBJ1-3	-	few	TRBV28	TGTGCCAGCAGTGTCAGGGGAAACACCATATATTTT	CASSVRGNTIYF
TRBJ2-7	TRBD2	-	TRBV9	TGTGCCAGCAGCACTGTACTAGCGGGACGGGGGGAGCAGTACTTC	CASSTVLAGRGEQYF
TRBJ1-1	-	-	TRBV18	TGTGCCAGCTCACCTAGTTCTGGGGGCATAACTGAAGCTTTCTTT	CASSPSSGGITEAFF
TRBJ2-7	TRBD1	-	TRBV7-9	TGTGCCAGCAGCTTGCAGGGGGCTTTTTACGAGCAGTACTTC	CASSLQGAFYEQYF
TRBJ2-2	TRBD1	few	TRBV5-8	TGTGCCAGCAGCTTGGCCCGACAGGGTTCGAACACCGGGGAGCTGTTTTTT	CASSLARQGSNTGELFF
TRBJ2-7	-	-	TRBV7-2	TGTGCCAGCAGCGCGGCCCGCTCCTACGAGCAGTACTTC	CASSAARSYEQYF